The 16 T cell receptor beta chains presented below share a single source sample, sequenced in a study of beta chain features in type 1 diabetes. General study results and limits: All four CD4+ subsets of Type 1 diabetes patients contained TCRB CDR3s that were moderately but significantly shorter.

The antigens these receptors bind are not known. Of the isolated RNA, all was reverse transcribed, and so the sequenced material was expressed TCRB transcripts. Clones were sequenced by immunoSEQ multiplex PCR, and TCRdb holds only the in-frame ones, with some missing. The sample lists 630,000 or so clones; over 13% were seen once. The specimen sequenced was naive CD4+ T cells from blood. These receptors were obtained from a man aged 18 to 29 with type 1 diabetes.

This clone was detected a few times. The gene calls are TRBV19 and TRBJ2-6; the D gene is possibly TRBD2 (5 bases). Germline CDR1 and CDR2: LNHDA and SQIVND (reference sequence). The CDR3 is 16 amino acids. V gave up 5 bases and J gave up 0 bases, with 11 bases separating them. The CDR3, as DNA: TGTGCCAGTAGTCCCCACGAGGGCTCTGGGGCCAACGTCCTGACTTTC. It yields the protein CASSPHEGSGANVLTF.

This clone was found a few times. The chain joins TRBV7-9 to TRBJ1-2, with D unresolved. CDR1 SEHNR and CDR2 FQNEAQ come from the germline V gene (reference sequence). The CDR3 contains 14 residues. Between the trimmed V and J ends, which lost 1 base and 3 bases, there was a span of 9 bases. The CDR3 loop reads CASSLEGKDYGYTF. The CDR3 coding sequence is TGTGCCAGCAGCTTAGAGGGCAAGGACTATGGCTACACCTTC. The full variable domain, completed using reference TRBV7-9 and TRBJ1-2, is DTGVSQNPRHKITKRGQNVTFRCDPISEHNRLYWYRQTLGQGPEFLTYFQNEAQLEKSRLLSDRFSAERPKGSFSTLEIQRTEQGDSAMYLCASSLEGKDYGYTFGSGTRLTVV.

The J gene is TRBJ2-1, the V gene TRBV29-1, with 7 nucleotides matching TRBD1. The germline V gene encodes CDR1 SQVTM and CDR2 ANQGSEA. The CDR3 sequence is 17 residues long. V shed 3 bases and J 4 bases; nucleotides not matched to a gene: 15. The CDR3 DNA sequence: TGCAGCGTTGATTTATCCGGGACAGCCATAGGGTACAATGAGCAGTTCTTC. This encodes CSVDLSGTAIGYNEQFF.

V gene TRBV5-1 combines with J gene TRBJ2-3; D gene ambiguous. The germline V and J ends were trimmed by 1 base and 2 bases, with 11 bases remaining between them. The CDR3 is made up of 15 amino acids. Germline V gene lookup returns CDR1 SGHRS and CDR2 YFSETQ. CDR3 protein: CASSLIPTSTDTQYF. DNA for the CDR3: TGCGCCAGCAGCTTGATCCCTACCTCCACAGATACGCAGTATTTT.

The chain joins TRBV29-1 to TRBJ2-7; D ambiguous. Germline CDR1 is SQVTM and CDR2 is ANQGSEA. V shed 5 bases and J shed 1 base, with 6 bases lying between them. The length of the CDR3 is 11 residues. The CDR3 sequence is CSVKGSYEQYF. Written as DNA, the CDR3 is TGCAGCGTTAAAGGGTCCTACGAGCAGTACTTC.

The V gene is TRBV13, the J gene TRBJ1-5; 9 nucleotides match TRBD1. Germline CDR1 is PRHDT and CDR2 is FYEKMQ (reference sequence). This CDR3 region has 14 residues. V lost 5 bases and J lost 7; bases outside the gene matches: 6. For the CDR3, the DNA is TGTGCCAGCAGCAACAGGGGGCTAAGGCAGCCCCAGCATTTT. Translating gives CASSNRGLRQPQHF.

This rearrangement joins TRBV15 to TRBJ2-7; D remains ambiguous. The CDR3 loop spans 15 amino acids. Germline CDR1 LNHNV, CDR2 YYDKDF (reference sequence). Between the trimmed V and J ends, which lost 0 bases and 0 bases, there was a span of 9 bases. CDR3 nucleotides: TGTGCCACCAGCAGAGATAAACGGAGCTCCTACGAGCAGTACTTC. Translating it yields CATSRDKRSSYEQYF.

The V gene is TRBV28, the J gene TRBJ1-5, with unresolved D. The CDR3 consists of 13 residues. Germline-derived CDR1 and CDR2 are MDHEN and SYDVKM. V lost 10 bases and J lost 4, with 14 bases in between. CDR3 sequence: CAIHSAQNQPQHF. CDR3 coding DNA: TGTGCCATCCATAGCGCACAAAATCAGCCCCAGCATTTT.

This clone appeared a few times. The rearrangement uses TRBV4-2 and TRBJ2-6, with TRBD2 as a possible D gene (5 bases). Trimming took off 0 bases at V and 0 bases at J, with 15 bases between the two ends. The V gene's germline CDR1 is LGHNA and CDR2 YNFKEQ. This CDR3 has 19 residues. The CDR3 region is CASSQDIRTHSSGANVLTF. Written as DNA, the CDR3 is TGTGCCAGCAGCCAAGATATTAGGACTCATAGCTCTGGGGCCAACGTCCTGACTTTC.

The sample holds a few counts of this clone. This chain joins TRBV7-2 and TRBJ2-1; D call uncertain. CDR3 length: 15 residues. Germline V gene sequence: CDR1 SGHTA, CDR2 FQGNSA. The germline V and J ends were trimmed by 5 bases and 1 base, with 12 bases remaining between them. The CDR3: CASSQRRRSYNEQFF. The CDR3 DNA follows: TGTGCCAGCAGCCAAAGGAGACGATCCTACAATGAGCAGTTCTTC.

The chain uses TRBV7-9 and TRBJ1-2, with unresolved D. V was clipped by 5 bases and J by 2 bases, with 12 bases between them. Germline values: CDR1 SEHNR, CDR2 FQNEAQ (reference sequence). The CDR3 is 14 amino acids. The CDR3 here is CASSPGQSNYGYTF. The CDR3 coding sequence is TGTGCCAGCAGCCCCGGGCAGTCAAACTATGGCTACACCTTC.

The V and J genes are TRBV2 and TRBJ1-5, with 7 positions matching TRBD1. Trimming cost V 4 bases and J 3 bases; bases outside gene matches: 3. Germline V gives CDR1 SNHLY, CDR2 FYNNEI. CDR3 length: 14 amino acids. The CDR3 DNA follows: TGTGCCAGCAGTGCGGGACAGTACAATCAGCCCCAGCATTTT. It codes for CASSAGQYNQPQHF.

Concerning this clone: Other DNA sequences in the sample encode the same CDR3. CDR3 loop: CAWSVDSNYGYTF. The CDR3 DNA is TGTGCCTGGAGTGTAGACAGTAACTATGGCTACACCTTC. The chain couples TRBV30 to TRBJ1-2, with D possibly being TRBD1 (5 bases). The germline CDR1 and CDR2 sequences are GTSNPN and SVGIG (reference sequence). The CDR3 loop spans 13 amino acids. Trimming removed 0 bases at V and 1 base at J, with 6 bases between.

This clone showed up just a few times. This chain uses TRBV7-2 with TRBJ1-1; D remains ambiguous. CDR1 is SGHTA and CDR2 is FQGNSA in the germline V gene. This CDR3 comprises 15 residues. V dropped 2 bases and J dropped 1 base, with 11 bases sitting between them. The CDR3: CASSLKGGWNTEAFF. CDR3 bases: TGTGCCAGCAGCTTAAAAGGCGGCTGGAACACTGAAGCTTTCTTT.

This clone was counted between two and nine times. The rearrangement joins TRBV7-9 to TRBJ1-5; D may be TRBD1 (6 bases). Trimming cost V 5 bases and J 3 bases, with 11 bases left between them. Germline CDR1 SEHNR, CDR2 FQNEAQ (reference sequence). The CDR3 runs 14 residues. The CDR3 DNA is TGTGCCAGCAGCGCCGACAGGCACAATCAGCCCCAGCATTTT. This sequence encodes CASSADRHNQPQHF. The whole variable domain, filled in from reference TRBV7-9 and TRBJ1-5, reads DTGVSQNPRHKITKRGQNVTFRCDPISEHNRLYWYRQTLGQGPEFLTYFQNEAQLEKSRLLSDRFSAERPKGSFSTLEIQRTEQGDSAMYLCASSADRHNQPQHFGDGTRLSIL.

V is TRBV30 and J is TRBJ2-1; D is ambiguous. There are 16 residues in the CDR3. Looked up from germline, CDR1 is GTSNPN and CDR2 is SVGIG (reference sequence). Trimming took off 0 bases at V and 0 bases at J, with 12 bases between the two ends. CDR3 loop: CAWSVKYSFSYNEQFF. CDR3 in DNA: TGTGCCTGGAGTGTCAAGTATTCTTTCTCCTACAATGAGCAGTTCTTC.